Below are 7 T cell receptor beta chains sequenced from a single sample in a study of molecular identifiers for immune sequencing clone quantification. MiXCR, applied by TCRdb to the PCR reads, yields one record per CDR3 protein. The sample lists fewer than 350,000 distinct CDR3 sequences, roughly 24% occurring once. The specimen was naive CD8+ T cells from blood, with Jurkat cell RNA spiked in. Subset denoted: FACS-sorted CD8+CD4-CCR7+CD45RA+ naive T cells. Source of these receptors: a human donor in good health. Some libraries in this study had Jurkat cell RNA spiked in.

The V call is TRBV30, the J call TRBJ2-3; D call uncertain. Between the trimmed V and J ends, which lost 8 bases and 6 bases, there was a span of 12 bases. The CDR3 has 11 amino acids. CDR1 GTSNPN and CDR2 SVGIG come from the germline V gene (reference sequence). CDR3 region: CAGFSGDTQYF. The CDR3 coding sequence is TGTGCCGGGTTTTCAGGCGATACGCAGTATTTT.

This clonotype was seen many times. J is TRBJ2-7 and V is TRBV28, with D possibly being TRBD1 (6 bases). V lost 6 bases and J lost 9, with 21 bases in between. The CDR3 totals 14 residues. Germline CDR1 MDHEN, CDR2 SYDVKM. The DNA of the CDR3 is TGTGCCAGCAGCCCATTGGACAGTGCCGGGCGGCAGTACTTC. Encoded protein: CASSPLDSAGRQYF.

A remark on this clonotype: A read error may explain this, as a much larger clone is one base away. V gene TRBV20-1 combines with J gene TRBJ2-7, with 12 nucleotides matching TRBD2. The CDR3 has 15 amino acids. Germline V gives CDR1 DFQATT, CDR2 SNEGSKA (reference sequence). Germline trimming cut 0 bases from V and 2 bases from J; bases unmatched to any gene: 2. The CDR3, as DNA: TGCAGTGCTAGAGATACTAGCGGGAGGACCTACGAGCAGTACTTC. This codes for CSARDTSGRTYEQYF.

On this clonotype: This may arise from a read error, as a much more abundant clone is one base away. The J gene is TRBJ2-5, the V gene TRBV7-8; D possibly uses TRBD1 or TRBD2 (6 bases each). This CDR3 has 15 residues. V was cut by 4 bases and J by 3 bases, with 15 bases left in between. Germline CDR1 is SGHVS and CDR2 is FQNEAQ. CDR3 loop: CASSSSGEVEETQYF. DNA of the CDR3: TGTGCCAGCAGCTCCTCAGGGGAGGTTGAAGAGACCCAGTACTTC.

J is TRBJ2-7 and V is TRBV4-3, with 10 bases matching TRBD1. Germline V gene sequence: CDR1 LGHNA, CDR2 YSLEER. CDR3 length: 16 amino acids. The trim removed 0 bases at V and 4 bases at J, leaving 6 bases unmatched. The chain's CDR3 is CASSQDGTGVGYEQYF. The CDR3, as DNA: TGCGCCAGCAGCCAAGACGGGACAGGGGTTGGGTACGAGCAGTACTTC.

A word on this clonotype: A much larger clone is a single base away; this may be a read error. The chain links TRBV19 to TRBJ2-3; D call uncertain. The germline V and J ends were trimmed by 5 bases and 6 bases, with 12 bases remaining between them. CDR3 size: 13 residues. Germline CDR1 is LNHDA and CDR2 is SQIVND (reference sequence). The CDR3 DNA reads TGTGCCAGTAGTTTACGACCGCTGGATACGCAGTATTTT. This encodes CASSLRPLDTQYF.

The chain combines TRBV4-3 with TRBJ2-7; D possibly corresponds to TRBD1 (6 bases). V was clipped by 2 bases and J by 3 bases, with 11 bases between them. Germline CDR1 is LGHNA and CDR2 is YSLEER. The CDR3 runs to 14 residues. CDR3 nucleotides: TGCGCCAGCAGCCAAACCTGGACAGACTACGAGCAGTACTTC. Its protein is CASSQTWTDYEQYF.